The 32 T cell receptor beta chains reported below all come from one sample, sequenced in a study of T cell changes during pregnancy in multiple sclerosis. The data were produced by immunoSEQ multiplex PCR, yet TCRdb's version contains in-frame clones alone and is incomplete. This table holds about 73,000 clones, approximately 92% found once. The specimen was peripheral blood, collected in the third trimester of pregnancy. These receptors were obtained from a female donor in good health, enrolled as a control in a pregnancy study.

The V and J genes are TRBV5-6 and TRBJ2-7; 8 nucleotides match TRBD1. Germline CDR1 SGHDT, CDR2 YYEEEE. After removal of 9 bases from V and 7 bases from J, the junction contained 12 bases not matched to a gene. This CDR3 spans 13 amino acids. The CDR3 spells CATSKDRVGEQYF. The CDR3 DNA sequence: TGTGCCACCTCCAAGGACAGGGTCGGGGAGCAGTACTTC.

The chain carries TRBV2 and TRBJ1-2; 12 bases are shared with TRBD1. The CDR3 has 14 amino acids. Germline loops: CDR1 SNHLY, CDR2 FYNNEI. The ends lost 3 bases at V and 6 bases at J; junction bases unmatched: 2. CDR3 DNA sequence: TGTGCCAGCAGTGAGGGACAGGGGGCGAATGGCTACACCTTC. Its protein product is CASSEGQGANGYTF.

The chain has TRBV28 and TRBJ2-1, with 11 bases fitting TRBD2. V trimming: 1 base; J trimming: 4 bases; junction bases outside the gene matches: 12. This CDR3 region has 19 residues. From germline, CDR1 is MDHEN and CDR2 SYDVKM. CDR3 amino acids: CASSLSPSRTSGSYNEQFF. The DNA for the CDR3 is TGTGCCAGCAGTTTATCTCCCTCACGAACTAGCGGGAGTTACAATGAGCAGTTCTTC.

This chain links TRBV4-1 with TRBJ2-2; TRBD1 agrees at 9 bases. The J segment lost 3 bases and the V segment lost 3 bases, leaving 8 bases of the junction unmatched. Germline loops: CDR1 MGHRA, CDR2 YSYEKL. This CDR3 is built from 17 residues. CDR3 in DNA: TGCGCCAGCAGCCATTCCAAGGACAGGGGCTACACCGGGGAGCTGTTTTTT. Its translation is CASSHSKDRGYTGELFF.

This clone occurred once. The chain combines TRBV28 with TRBJ1-2; 7 bases map to TRBD1. Germline lookup yields CDR1 MDHEN and CDR2 SYDVKM. After removal of 2 bases from V and 5 bases from J, the junction contained 11 bases not matched to a gene. CDR3 length: 16 amino acids. The DNA for the CDR3 is TGTGCCAGCAGTTTAAAGGGGGCGACGGTCGGGTATGGCTACACCTTC. Protein sequence: CASSLKGATVGYGYTF.

The chain recombines TRBV19 with TRBJ2-7, with 9 bases fitting TRBD1. The germline CDR1 and CDR2 sequences are LNHDA and SQIVND (reference sequence). The CDR3 has 13 amino acids. V shed 4 bases, J shed 5 bases, and the junction held 3 bases outside the gene matches. The CDR3 nucleotides are TGTGCCAGTAGTAACCGGGACAGGGACGAGCAGTACTTC. This codes for CASSNRDRDEQYF.

This sequence joins TRBV5-4 and TRBJ2-2; D might be TRBD2 (5 bases). V was trimmed by 0 bases and J by 5 bases, leaving 11 bases between them. Germline V gene sequence: CDR1 SGHNT, CDR2 YYREEE (reference sequence). The CDR3 is 15 residues long. The DNA for the CDR3 is TGTGCCAGCAGCTTGGGAGGGTTAAGGACCGGGGAGCTGTTTTTT. This sequence encodes CASSLGGLRTGELFF.

The chain couples TRBV4-1 to TRBJ2-1, with 14 bases aligning to TRBD2. CDR1 is MGHRA and CDR2 is YSYEKL in the germline V gene. The CDR3 has 16 amino acids. Germline trimming cut 3 bases from V and 12 bases from J; bases unmatched to any gene: 10. CDR3 bases: TGCGCCAGCAGCCACGAGGGACTAGCGGGGGTGGGGTGGCAGTTCTTC. It specifies CASSHEGLAGVGWQFF.

J is TRBJ1-3 and V is TRBV13; D remains unclear. Germline CDR1 and CDR2: PRHDT and FYEKMQ (reference sequence). V gave up 8 bases and J gave up 0 bases, with 8 bases separating them. The CDR3 is 13 amino acids. CDR3 protein: CASRDLSGNTIYF. The DNA of the CDR3 is TGTGCCAGCCGGGATCTCTCTGGAAACACCATATATTTT.

This clone appeared a single time. The chain has TRBV7-2 and TRBJ1-2; D remains ambiguous. Trimming stripped 1 base from V and 4 bases from J, with 13 bases between. CDR1 and CDR2 from the germline V gene are SGHTA and FQGNSA. There are 15 residues in the CDR3. CDR3 DNA sequence: TGTGCCAGCAGCTTAGGTCGGGAGGGCCCCTATGGCTACACCTTC. It is translated as CASSLGREGPYGYTF.

The chain recombines TRBV7-2 with TRBJ2-7, with 7 positions matching TRBD2. V trimming: 1 base; J trimming: 6 bases; junction bases outside the gene matches: 3. CDR1 and CDR2 from the germline V gene are SGHTA and FQGNSA. The CDR3 spans 13 residues. This chain's CDR3 is CASSLGREFEQYF. CDR3 coding DNA: TGTGCCAGCAGCTTAGGGCGGGAGTTCGAGCAGTACTTC.

The CDR3 sequence is CASSVQRKLYNEQFF. In DNA, the CDR3 is TGTGCCAGCAGTGTCCAGCGAAAGCTCTACAATGAGCAGTTCTTC. The J gene is TRBJ2-1, the V gene TRBV6-1, with unresolved D. V was cut by 4 bases and J by 3 bases, with 13 bases left in between. The CDR3 length is 15 residues. Germline values: CDR1 MNHNS, CDR2 SASEGT.

The rearrangement uses TRBV7-9 and TRBJ2-3, with D perhaps matching TRBD1 (5 bases). Trimming left V 3 bases short and J 0 bases short, with 10 bases between. The CDR3 covers 15 residues. From germline, CDR1 is SEHNR and CDR2 FQNEAQ (reference sequence). CDR3 DNA sequence: TGTGCCAGCAGCTTGCAGGGATCGAGCACAGATACGCAGTATTTT. It codes for CASSLQGSSTDTQYF.

The chain has TRBV27 and TRBJ2-3, with D tentatively TRBD1 (6 bases). Germline V gene lookup returns CDR1 MNHEY and CDR2 SMNVEV (reference sequence). The CDR3 runs to 12 residues. Trimming left V 5 bases short and J 9 bases short, with 12 bases between. The CDR3 DNA reads as TGTGCCAGCAGTACGCAGGGGAACACGCAGTATTTT. Amino acids: CASSTQGNTQYF.

This sequence joins TRBV6-1 and TRBJ2-3; TRBD1 matches 7 bases. This CDR3 contains 14 residues. CDR1 is MNHNS and CDR2 is SASEGT in the germline V gene. The V gene end was trimmed by 8 bases and the J gene end by 2 bases; junction bases not matched to a gene: 7. The CDR3, as DNA: TGTGCCAGCGCTCGGGACAGCCTCACAGATACGCAGTATTTT. Encoded protein: CASARDSLTDTQYF.

The gene calls are TRBV5-6 and TRBJ1-5, with D unclear. V lost 4 bases to trimming and J lost 0 bases, with 17 bases between them. CDR3 length: 17 amino acids. Germline V gene sequence: CDR1 SGHDT, CDR2 YYEEEE. The DNA of the CDR3 is TGTGCCAGCAGCCTCCGGGGTACGGTTTATAGCAATCAGCCCCAGCATTTT. It encodes CASSLRGTVYSNQPQHF. Drawing the rest from reference TRBV5-6 and TRBJ1-5, the complete variable domain is DAGVTQSPTHLIKTRGQQVTLRCSPKSGHDTVSWYQQALGQGPQFIFQYYEEEERQRGNFPDRFSGHQFPNYSSELNVNALLLGDSALYLCASSLRGTVYSNQPQHFGDGTRLSIL.

V and J are TRBV10-3 and TRBJ2-1, with 10 bases lining up with TRBD2. Trimming removed 8 bases from V and 6 bases from J; junction bases left unmatched: 7. Germline CDR1 reads ENHRY; CDR2 reads SYGVKD. The CDR3 spans 14 residues. CDR3 protein: CAIAGGLASNEQFF. CDR3 in DNA: TGTGCCATCGCAGGGGGACTAGCGAGCAATGAGCAGTTCTTC.

The V gene is TRBV2, the J gene TRBJ1-2; D possibly corresponds to TRBD1 (6 bases). The germline V and J ends were trimmed by 7 bases and 5 bases, with 17 bases remaining between them. Germline assignment: CDR1 SNHLY and CDR2 FYNNEI. This CDR3 comprises 14 residues. The CDR3 loop reads CASTKVGTPYGYTF. The CDR3 bases are TGTGCCAGCACCAAAGTTGGGACACCGTATGGCTACACCTTC.

The V and J genes are TRBV15 and TRBJ2-7, with D maybe TRBD1 (6 bases). Germline assignment: CDR1 LNHNV and CDR2 YYDKDF (reference sequence). The CDR3 loop spans 20 amino acids. V shed 1 base and J shed 3 bases, with 28 bases lying between them. The CDR3 bases are TGTGCCACCAGCAGAGCCAAAGAAGACCGCCAAAAGGGACAACACTACGAGCAGTACTTC. Translation: CATSRAKEDRQKGQHYEQYF.

The J gene is TRBJ1-3, the V gene TRBV30; D uncertain. The germline V gene has CDR1 GTSNPN and CDR2 SVGIG (reference sequence). The CDR3 has 14 amino acids. Between the trimmed V and J ends, which lost 0 bases and 1 base, there was a span of 7 bases. The CDR3 DNA reads as TGTGCCTGGAGTGTGCGCTTATCTGGAAACACCATATATTTT. This sequence encodes CAWSVRLSGNTIYF.

V is TRBV5-6 and J is TRBJ1-5, with D unresolved. The CDR3 sequence is 15 residues long. Germline values: CDR1 SGHDT, CDR2 YYEEEE. With 4 bases removed from V and 3 bases from J, the gap between germline ends came to 14 bases. The CDR3 sequence: CASSLLSRANQPQHF. In DNA, the CDR3 is TGTGCCAGCAGCCTTCTGTCCCGCGCCAATCAGCCCCAGCATTTT.

The chain links TRBV29-1 to TRBJ2-5; 7 positions match TRBD1. After removal of 3 bases from V and 4 bases from J, the junction contained 11 bases not matched to a gene. The CDR3 has 15 residues. CDR1 SQVTM and CDR2 ANQGSEA come from the germline V gene. The CDR3 nucleotides read TGCAGCGTTGAGCACAGGGGAAGAATCCCAGAGACCCAGTACTTC. Protein sequence: CSVEHRGRIPETQYF.

The chain employs TRBV14 and TRBJ1-1; D remains ambiguous. Trimming pared 3 bases from V and 2 bases from J, leaving 4 bases between. Germline CDR1 SGHDN, CDR2 FVKESK. The CDR3 length is 12 residues. The DNA of the CDR3 is TGTGCCAGCAGCCATCAAAACACTGAAGCTTTCTTT. Translating gives CASSHQNTEAFF. The variable domain in full, completed from reference TRBV14 and TRBJ1-1, reads EAGVTQFPSHSVIEKGQTVTLRCDPISGHDNLYWYRRVMGKEIKFLLHFVKESKQDESGMPNNRFLAERTGGTYSTLKVQPAELEDSGVYFCASSHQNTEAFFGQGTRLTVV.

CDR3 amino acids: CASSLGGRAFF. The CDR3 nucleotides are TGTGCCAGCAGTTTGGGGGGACGCGCTTTCTTT. The J gene is TRBJ1-1, the V gene TRBV27; a possible D gene is TRBD1 (5 bases). Looked up from germline, CDR1 is MNHEY and CDR2 is SMNVEV (reference sequence). The CDR3 length is 11 residues. V was shortened by 3 bases and J by 11 bases, with 10 bases between the two germline ends.

The chain links TRBV13 to TRBJ2-5; D is perhaps TRBD2 (6 bases). V dropped 2 bases and J dropped 2 bases, with 9 bases sitting between them. The CDR3 is 14 residues long. Germline lookup yields CDR1 PRHDT and CDR2 FYEKMQ (reference sequence). The DNA for the CDR3 is TGTGCCAGCAGCTTAAGGGACTTGCAAGAGACCCAGTACTTC. As protein: CASSLRDLQETQYF.

The chain recombines TRBV25-1 with TRBJ1-1, with D perhaps matching TRBD1 (6 bases). CDR1 and CDR2 (germline): MGHDK, SYGVNS. V dropped 1 base and J dropped 6 bases, with 15 bases sitting between them. This CDR3 has 15 residues. This chain's CDR3 is CASSESFQGIPEAFF. In nucleotides, the CDR3 is TGTGCCAGCAGTGAATCATTTCAGGGGATCCCTGAAGCTTTCTTT.

The rearrangement uses TRBV18 and TRBJ1-6; D is uncertain. The CDR3 has 16 residues. The germline V and J ends were trimmed by 3 bases and 8 bases, with 17 bases remaining between them. Germline-derived CDR1 and CDR2 are KGHSH and LQKENI. The CDR3 loop is CASSPLDYNEDSPLHF. CDR3 DNA: TGTGCCAGCTCACCCTTGGACTACAATGAGGATTCACCCCTCCACTTT.

The chain uses TRBV9 and TRBJ2-3; TRBD2 matches at 11 bases. The germline CDR1 and CDR2 sequences are SGDLS and YYNGEE. V trimming: 0 bases; J trimming: 2 bases; junction bases outside the gene matches: 5. The CDR3 sequence is 17 residues long. The CDR3 DNA reads as TGTGCCAGCAGCGTAGTACCTAGCGGGGGGCACACAGATACGCAGTATTTT. The encoded protein is CASSVVPSGGHTDTQYF.

Here the CDR3 DNA reads TGCAGCGTTGCCGGACTAGCGGCTCCGGGGGATACGCAGTATTTT. It codes for CSVAGLAAPGDTQYF. The V gene is TRBV29-1, the J gene TRBJ2-3; 10 bases fit TRBD2. After removal of 4 bases from V and 6 bases from J, the junction contained 10 bases not matched to a gene. CDR3 length: 15 amino acids. In germline, CDR1 is SQVTM, CDR2 ANQGSEA.

The genes are TRBV11-2 and TRBJ1-3, with 8 bases matching TRBD1. The CDR3 contains 17 residues. The ends lost 5 bases at V and 0 bases at J; junction bases unmatched: 9. Germline V gene lookup returns CDR1 SGHAT and CDR2 FQNNGV. The CDR3 spells CASSPRQGTHSGNTIYF. As DNA, the CDR3 is TGTGCCAGCAGCCCTCGACAGGGGACTCACTCTGGAAACACCATATATTTT.

The genes are TRBV4-2 and TRBJ1-1, with TRBD1 matching over 12 bases. The CDR3 contains 17 residues. From germline, CDR1 is LGHNA and CDR2 YNFKEQ. With 0 bases clipped from V and 5 bases from J, the junction kept 7 bases outside the gene matches. For the CDR3, the DNA is TGTGCCAGCAGCCAAGATCGGGACAGGGGGCGTTGGACTGAAGCTTTCTTT. Translation gives CASSQDRDRGRWTEAFF.

CDR3 sequence (DNA): TGTGCCAGCAGCCCCGGGACTAGCGGGTCCCCGCTGGAGACCCAGTACTTC. Translating it yields CASSPGTSGSPLETQYF. The J gene is TRBJ2-5, the V gene TRBV11-1, with TRBD2 identical over 12 bases. V gave up 5 bases and J gave up 5 bases; unmatched junction bases: 12. The CDR3 is 17 amino acids. Germline V gives CDR1 SGHAT, CDR2 FQDESV (reference sequence).